This T cell receptor (beta chain) stems from a study of cytomegalovirus exposure and HLA in healthy donors. Findings and caveats of the study: Beyond CMV serostatus, there was no information to go on about immune exposure.

This clone occurred a few times. The antigen is unknown. PCR amplification relied on 60 Vbeta primers (plus 13 Jbeta primers). Using immunoSEQ multiplex PCR, the repertoire was profiled, and TCRdb retains in-frame clones only, with some absent. This repertoire shows about 38,000 clones, nearly 70% found once; its top ten account for approximately 6.1%. The origin of this receptor is a man aged 25 to 40 in good health and CMV-seronegative. Sequenced sample: PBMCs.

This CDR3 reads CASRDGLAGYYNEQFF. Here the CDR3 DNA reads TGTGCCAGCAGAGACGGACTAGCGGGTTACTACAATGAGCAGTTCTTC. V is TRBV5-8 and J is TRBJ2-1; 11 bases are a match to TRBD2. The germline gives CDR1 SGHTS, CDR2 YDEGEE. The CDR3 contains 16 residues. V lost 5 bases and J lost 3; bases outside the gene matches: 7.